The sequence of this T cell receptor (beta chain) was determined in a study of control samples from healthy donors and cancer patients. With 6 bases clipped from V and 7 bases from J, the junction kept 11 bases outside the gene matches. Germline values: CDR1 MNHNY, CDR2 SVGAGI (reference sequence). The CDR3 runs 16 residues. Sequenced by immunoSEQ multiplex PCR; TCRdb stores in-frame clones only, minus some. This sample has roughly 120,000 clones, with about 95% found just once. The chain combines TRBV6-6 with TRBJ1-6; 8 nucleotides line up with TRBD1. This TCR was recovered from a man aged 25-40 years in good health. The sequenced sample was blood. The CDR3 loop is CASRLGQGGPNSPLHF. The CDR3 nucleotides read TGTGCCAGCAGGCTAGGACAGGGCGGGCCAAATTCACCCCTCCACTTT.